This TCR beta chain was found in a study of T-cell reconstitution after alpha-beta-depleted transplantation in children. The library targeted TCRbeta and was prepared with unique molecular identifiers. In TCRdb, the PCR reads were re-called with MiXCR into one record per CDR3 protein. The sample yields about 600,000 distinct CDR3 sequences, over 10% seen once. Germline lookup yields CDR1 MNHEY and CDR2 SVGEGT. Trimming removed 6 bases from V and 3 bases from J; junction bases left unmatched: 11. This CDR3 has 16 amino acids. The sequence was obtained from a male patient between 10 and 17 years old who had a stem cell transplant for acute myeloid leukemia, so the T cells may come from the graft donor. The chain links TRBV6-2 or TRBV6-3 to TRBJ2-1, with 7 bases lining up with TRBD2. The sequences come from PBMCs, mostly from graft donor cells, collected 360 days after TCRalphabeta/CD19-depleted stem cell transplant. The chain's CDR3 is CASSPYTAGVYNEQFF. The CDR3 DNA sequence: TGTGCCAGCAGCCCCTATACGGCGGGAGTCTACAATGAGCAGTTCTTC.